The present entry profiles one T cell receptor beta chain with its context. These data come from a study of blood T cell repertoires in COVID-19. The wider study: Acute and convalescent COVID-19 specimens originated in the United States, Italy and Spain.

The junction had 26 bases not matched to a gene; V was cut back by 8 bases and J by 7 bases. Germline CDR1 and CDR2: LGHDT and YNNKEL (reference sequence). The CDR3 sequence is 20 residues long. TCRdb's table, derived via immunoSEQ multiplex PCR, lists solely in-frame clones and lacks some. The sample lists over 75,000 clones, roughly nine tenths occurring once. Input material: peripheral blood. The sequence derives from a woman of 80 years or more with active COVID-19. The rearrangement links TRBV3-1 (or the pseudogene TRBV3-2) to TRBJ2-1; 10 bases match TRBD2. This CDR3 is CASAGLSVKTLAGPHNEQFF. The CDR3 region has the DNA TGTGCCAGCGCCGGCCTTTCGGTCAAGACACTAGCGGGACCTCATAATGAGCAGTTCTTC.